The 14 T cell receptor beta chains below were found in one sample sequenced in a study of cytomegalovirus exposure and HLA in healthy donors. Primers included in the PCR were 60 Vbeta and 13 Jbeta primers. Clones were sequenced by immunoSEQ multiplex PCR, and TCRdb holds only the in-frame ones, with some missing. The sample shows more than 70,000 clones, around 70% of them seen only once. The sequenced sample consisted of PBMCs. The receptors were gathered from a woman aged 45-65 years in good health and CMV-seropositive.

This chain links TRBV28 with TRBJ1-2, with TRBD1 identical over 7 bases. With 1 base clipped from V and 5 bases from J, the junction kept 7 bases outside the gene matches. The V gene's germline CDR1 is MDHEN and CDR2 SYDVKM. The CDR3 length is 15 residues. The CDR3 DNA follows: TGTGCCAGCAGTTTATCCGTAGGGGGCGTTTATGGCTACACCTTC. Protein sequence: CASSLSVGGVYGYTF.

This clone was counted a few times. The chain uses TRBV7-3 and TRBJ1-1; TRBD1 might be the D (6 bases). Deletions cut 1 base from V and 5 bases from J, with 11 bases between. CDR3 length: 14 amino acids. Germline V gene lookup returns CDR1 SGHTA and CDR2 FQGTGA. CDR3 sequence (DNA): TGTGCCAGCAGCTTAATGGACAGTGGGACTGAAGCTTTCTTT. Its protein is CASSLMDSGTEAFF.

The V call is TRBV5-1, the J call TRBJ1-1, with 10 positions matching TRBD1. The CDR3 runs to 15 residues. The J segment lost 5 bases and the V segment lost 4 bases, leaving 8 bases of the junction unmatched. CDR1 is SGHRS and CDR2 is YFSETQ in the germline V gene. CDR3 sequence reads: CASSPWDRGATEAFF. CDR3 bases: TGCGCCAGCAGCCCGTGGGACAGGGGAGCGACTGAAGCTTTCTTT.

This rearrangement joins TRBV11-2 to TRBJ2-1, with TRBD1 as a possible D gene (6 bases). Germline V gives CDR1 SGHAT, CDR2 FQNNGV. The V end lost 5 bases, the J end lost 8 bases, and 16 bases lay between the germline ends. The length of the CDR3 is 14 residues. The CDR3 loop reads CASSITGTFDEQFF. CDR3 coding DNA: TGTGCCAGCAGCATAACCGGGACATTCGATGAGCAGTTCTTC.

The chain has TRBV7-8 and TRBJ2-1; 7 bases are a match to TRBD2. Trimming took 3 bases from V and 7 from J; bases not matched to a gene: 3. The CDR3 has 13 residues. Germline V gives CDR1 SGHVS, CDR2 FQNEAQ. As DNA, the CDR3 is TGTGCCAGCAGCTTGGGAGGGGAGAATGAGCAGTTCTTC. This gives the protein CASSLGGENEQFF.

This chain connects TRBV28 to TRBJ1-6; 9 nucleotides match TRBD1. The CDR3 has 13 residues. Trimming took 5 bases from V and 13 from J; bases not matched to a gene: 6. The germline gives CDR1 MDHEN, CDR2 SYDVKM. CDR3 loop: CASSGQGNAPLHF. The CDR3 DNA sequence: TGTGCCAGCAGTGGACAGGGGAATGCGCCCCTCCACTTT.

CDR3 sequence: CASSQERGRDSPLHF. CDR3 sequence (DNA): TGTGCCAGCAGTCAGGAGCGGGGACGGGATTCACCCCTCCACTTT. The gene calls are TRBV7-2 and TRBJ1-6; weak D call: TRBD1 (5 bases). This CDR3 has 15 amino acids. Germline V gene sequence: CDR1 SGHTA, CDR2 FQGNSA. Between the trimmed V and J ends, which lost 6 bases and 8 bases, there was a span of 17 bases.

J is TRBJ1-2 and V is TRBV19; D is unresolved. Trimming took off 3 bases at V and 6 bases at J, with 20 bases between the two ends. The germline gives CDR1 LNHDA, CDR2 SQIVND (reference sequence). The length of the CDR3 is 16 residues. The DNA of the CDR3 is TGTGCCAGTAGTATGGACTTCGCGACTCGCGGGCATGGCTACACCTTC. This gives the protein CASSMDFATRGHGYTF.

The V gene is TRBV30, the J gene TRBJ2-1; 8 bases line up with TRBD2. CDR1 GTSNPN and CDR2 SVGIG come from the germline V gene (reference sequence). J was trimmed by 1 base and V by 4 bases; bases with no gene match: 3. The CDR3 loop spans 14 amino acids. Here the CDR3 reads CAWTAGGSYNEQFF. The CDR3 region has the DNA TGTGCCTGGACGGCGGGGGGTTCCTACAATGAGCAGTTCTTC.

The genes are TRBV28 and TRBJ2-5; 9 bases are a match to TRBD1. Germline V lookup: CDR1 MDHEN, CDR2 SYDVKM. The CDR3 is 15 residues long. J was trimmed by 6 bases and V by 6 bases; bases with no gene match: 11. The CDR3 bases are TGTGCCAGCAGGCCCCCCGGGACAGGGACGCAGACCCAGTACTTC. Its translation: CASRPPGTGTQTQYF.

The chain joins TRBV2 to TRBJ1-5, with a weak D call TRBD1 (6 bases). This CDR3 has 14 residues. The V and J ends lost 5 bases and 2 bases respectively, with 10 bases between them. CDR1 is SNHLY and CDR2 is FYNNEI in the germline V gene. CDR3 protein: CASSSRQGNQPQHF. CDR3 coding DNA: TGTGCCAGCAGTAGTAGACAGGGCAATCAGCCCCAGCATTTT.

The DNA for the CDR3 is TGTGCCAGCAGTTACTCGATGGCGGGGGGGGAGGAGCTGTTTTTT. Encoded protein: CASSYSMAGGEELFF. The chain uses TRBV6-6 and TRBJ2-2; 9 bases match TRBD2. Unmatched junction bases numbered 6, after V lost 0 bases and J lost 10 bases. Germline V gene sequence: CDR1 MNHNY, CDR2 SVGAGI (reference sequence). The CDR3 contains 15 residues.

This rearrangement joins TRBV27 to TRBJ1-5; TRBD1 is a possible D gene (6 bases). The CDR3 is 17 residues long. Germline values: CDR1 MNHEY, CDR2 SMNVEV (reference sequence). V was trimmed by 4 bases and J by 6 bases, leaving 22 bases between them. The CDR3, as DNA: TGTGCCAGCAGTTCCCTCCAAAGGGGGTTCCGTTCTCAGCCCCAGCATTTT. This encodes CASSSLQRGFRSQPQHF.

J is TRBJ1-5 and V is TRBV7-9; 7 bases match TRBD1. Germline trimming cut 6 bases from V and 7 bases from J; bases unmatched to any gene: 9. The CDR3 has 14 residues. The germline gives CDR1 SEHNR, CDR2 FQNEAQ (reference sequence). The CDR3, as DNA: TGTGCCAGCAGAAATACCGGGACAGCGCAGCCCCAGCATTTT. As protein: CASRNTGTAQPQHF.